A single sample gave rise to the 14 T cell receptor beta chains below, sequenced in a study of cytomegalovirus exposure and HLA in healthy donors. 60 Vbeta and 13 Jbeta primers were used in PCR. The repertoire was sequenced with immunoSEQ multiplex PCR; TCRdb's copy has only in-frame clones and lacks some. The sample contains about 87,000 clones, 70% to 80% of which appear only once. The sample taken for sequencing was PBMCs. These receptors all stem from a man aged 25-45 years in good health and CMV-seropositive.

The chain uses TRBV7-9 and TRBJ2-3; 11 nucleotides align to TRBD1. Germline loops: CDR1 SEHNR, CDR2 FQNEAQ (reference sequence). This CDR3 contains 14 residues. The ends lost 5 bases at V and 9 bases at J; junction bases unmatched: 7. CDR3 nucleotides: TGTGCCAGCAGCCCTAGTGGGGACAGGGGGACGCAGTATTTT. Amino acid sequence: CASSPSGDRGTQYF.

The chain couples TRBV7-2 to TRBJ2-3; 8 bases align to TRBD2. Trimming removed 6 bases from V and 2 bases from J; junction bases left unmatched: 16. The CDR3 is 18 residues long. The germline V gene has CDR1 SGHTA and CDR2 FQGNSA. The CDR3 sequence: CASSLPSEAGAVTDTQYF. CDR3 coding DNA: TGTGCCAGCAGTCTGCCCTCGGAAGCGGGAGCTGTCACAGATACGCAGTATTTT.

This chain uses TRBV11-3 with TRBJ1-1; D gene uncertain. The CDR3 consists of 13 residues. The V end lost 8 bases, the J end lost 1 base, and 11 bases lay between the germline ends. Germline loops: CDR1 SGHNT, CDR2 YENEEA. The DNA for the CDR3 is TGTGCCAGCCGCGCGGAGGCGAACACTGAAGCTTTCTTT. Protein sequence: CASRAEANTEAFF.

In its sample, this clone was seen once. This chain uses TRBV28 with TRBJ1-5; D may be TRBD1 (6 bases). This CDR3 region has 14 residues. V lost 3 bases and J lost 7, with 13 bases in between. CDR1 and CDR2 from the germline V gene are MDHEN and SYDVKM. The CDR3 region has the DNA TGTGCCAGCAGTTTTTCAGGGGTCGGGCAGCCCCAGCATTTT. As protein: CASSFSGVGQPQHF.

The count of this clone is one. The chain links TRBV29-1 to TRBJ1-5; tentative D call: TRBD1 (6 bases). The V end lost 4 bases, the J end lost 5 bases, and 12 bases lay between the germline ends. The germline CDR1 and CDR2 sequences are SQVTM and ANQGSEA. This CDR3 contains 13 residues. The CDR3 loop reads CSVGGGADQPQHF. The CDR3 DNA reads as TGCAGCGTTGGAGGGGGGGCGGATCAGCCCCAGCATTTT.

This clone has a handful of counts. V usage is TRBV7-3 and J usage is TRBJ2-7; D is ambiguous. CDR3 length: 13 residues. CDR1 and CDR2 from the germline V gene are SGHTA and FQGTGA. Trimming left V 5 bases short and J 0 bases short, with 8 bases between. CDR3 bases: TGTGCCAGCAGCCTTGTTAGCTCCTACGAGCAGTACTTC. It yields the protein CASSLVSSYEQYF.

CDR3 sequence reads: CATSVGLNSNQPQHF. The CDR3 coding sequence is TGTGCCACCAGCGTCGGACTTAATAGCAATCAGCCCCAGCATTTT. The rearrangement uses TRBV15 and TRBJ1-5, with D unclear. Germline CDR1 and CDR2: LNHNV and YYDKDF (reference sequence). The CDR3 totals 15 residues. V lost 5 bases to trimming and J lost 0 bases, with 11 bases between them.

The J gene is TRBJ1-3, the V gene TRBV7-3; D not certain. CDR1 is SGHTA, CDR2 FQGTGA, per germline. V dropped 2 bases and J dropped 3 bases, with 5 bases sitting between them. CDR3 length: 13 residues. Here the CDR3 DNA reads TGTGCCAGCAGCTTAGCAGGTGGAAACACCATATATTTT. It specifies CASSLAGGNTIYF. Based on the CDR3 plus reference TRBV7-3 and TRBJ1-3, the full variable domain is GAGVSQTPSNKVTEKGKYVELRCDPISGHTALYWYRQSLGQGPEFLIYFQGTGAADDSGLPNDRFFAVRPEGSVSTLKIQRTERGDSAVYLCASSLAGGNTIYFGEGSWLTVV.

Points on this clone: Its ends do not fully match the called genes, so a read error is possible. The same CDR3 is also encoded by other DNA sequences in this sample. The chain recombines TRBV18 with TRBJ1-1; tentative D call: TRBD1 (6 bases). CDR1 is KGHSH, CDR2 LQKENI, per germline. The CDR3 is 15 residues long. The CDR3 DNA is TGTGCCAGCTCACCAGAGGCCGGGACAAGCACTGAAGCCTTCTTT. Translating it yields CASSPEAGTSTEAFF. The variable domain in full, with the rest retrieved from reference TRBV18 and TRBJ1-1, is NAGVMQNPRHLVRRRGQEARLRCSPMKGHSHVYWYRQLPEEGLKFMVYLQKENIIDESGMPKERFSAEFPKEGPSILRIQQVVRGDSAAYFCASSPEAGTSTEAFFGQGTRLTVV.

This clone was seen a handful of times. The chain is built from TRBV7-8 and TRBJ2-1; TRBD2 matches 10 bases. CDR1 and CDR2 (germline): SGHVS, FQNEAQ. The CDR3 length is 19 residues. After removal of 4 bases from V and 5 bases from J, the junction contained 17 bases not matched to a gene. The CDR3 here is CASSSVGLAGEGNNNEQFF. Here the CDR3 DNA reads TGTGCCAGCAGCTCGGTCGGCCTAGCGGGAGAAGGTAACAACAATGAGCAGTTCTTC.

The chain links TRBV9 to TRBJ1-2, with 9 positions matching TRBD1. Germline CDR1 SGDLS, CDR2 YYNGEE. V lost 4 bases and J lost 7; bases outside the gene matches: 11. There are 15 residues in the CDR3. The CDR3 sequence is CASSPFYRGRVGYTF. The DNA of the CDR3 is TGTGCCAGCAGCCCTTTTTACAGGGGGCGCGTTGGCTACACCTTC.

This sequence joins TRBV4-2 and TRBJ1-1, with 7 bases matching TRBD1. The germline CDR1 and CDR2 sequences are LGHNA and YNFKEQ. Germline trimming cut 8 bases from V and 3 bases from J; bases unmatched to any gene: 3. CDR3 length: 12 amino acids. CDR3 DNA sequence: TGTGCCAGCCGAACAGGGGACACTGAAGCTTTCTTT. Translating gives CASRTGDTEAFF.

This sequence joins TRBV30 and TRBJ2-1; a possible D gene is TRBD1 (6 bases). The V gene lost 2 bases and the J gene lost 9 bases, with 20 bases spanning the gap. CDR3 length: 15 amino acids. Looked up from germline, CDR1 is GTSNPN and CDR2 is SVGIG (reference sequence). CDR3 bases: TGTGCCTGGAGTTTCTCCCCAGGGGTAAGGATTGAGCAGTTCTTC. It codes for CAWSFSPGVRIEQFF.

The sample holds a few counts of this clone. The chain has TRBV7-2 and TRBJ1-2; 9 bases agree with TRBD1. Germline assignment: CDR1 SGHTA and CDR2 FQGNSA. CDR3 length: 15 amino acids. The trim removed 5 bases at V and 8 bases at J, leaving 12 bases unmatched. The CDR3 coding sequence is TGTGCCAGCAGCCAGAACCACAGGGGGCCCGGGGGCTACACCTTC. Protein: CASSQNHRGPGGYTF.